The 27 T cell receptor beta chains listed next were all sequenced from one sample in a study of T cells expressing NK-cell markers. TCRdb reanalyzed the 5' RACE reads, giving one entry per CDR3 protein sequence and no DNA. The sample has about 170,000 distinct CDR3 sequences, and its top ten clones hold around 20%. Sequencing was done on a sample of blood T cells: a sorted CD56 or NKG2C T cell subset, CD4+ or CD8+ T cells, or bulk PBMC T cells (not recorded which). The receptors here all came from a man between 18 and 69 years old in good health.

The rearrangement joins TRBV29-1 to TRBJ1-1; as DNA is missing, the TRBD1 call by TCRdb cannot be tested. The CDR3 totals 12 residues. Germline-derived CDR1 and CDR2 are SQVTM and ANQGSEA. CDR3: CSVETGRTEAFF.

This chain links TRBV4-1 with TRBJ1-1; TCRdb designates TRBD1, a call that cannot be tested without DNA. The CDR3 extends over 14 amino acids. Germline loops: CDR1 MGHRA, CDR2 YSYEKL. The CDR3 sequence is CASSQLGAYTEAFF.

The chain employs TRBV7-9 and TRBJ1-2. Germline V gene data show CDR1 as SEHNR and CDR2 as FQNEAQ (reference sequence). The CDR3 is 14 residues long. CDR3 amino acids: CASILAGFPYGYTF.

The V and J genes are TRBV7-9 and TRBJ2-3; TCRdb designates TRBD2, a call that cannot be tested without DNA. The length of the CDR3 is 15 residues. The germline gives CDR1 SEHNR, CDR2 FQNEAQ (reference sequence). The CDR3 is CASSPPSPSTDTQYF.

The chain is built from TRBV28 and TRBJ1-1. Per germline, CDR1 MDHEN and CDR2 SYDVKM. CDR3 length: 15 residues. The CDR3 protein is CASSLYSEKNTEAFF.

This chain uses TRBV3-1 with TRBJ1-3. The V gene's germline CDR1 is LGHDT and CDR2 YNNKEL (reference sequence). This CDR3 has 15 amino acids. CDR3 sequence reads: CASSQPTGLVNTIYF.

The chain uses TRBV11-1 and TRBJ2-1; TCRdb selects TRBD2, and the lack of DNA leaves this call unchecked. The CDR3 totals 17 residues. Germline V lookup: CDR1 SGHAT, CDR2 FQDESV (reference sequence). CDR3 sequence: CASSPRTSGGAGNEQFF.

The chain combines TRBV7-9 with TRBJ2-2; the TRBD2 assignment by TCRdb is unverifiable without DNA. Germline V gene sequence: CDR1 SEHNR, CDR2 FQNEAQ (reference sequence). The CDR3 is made up of 16 amino acids. CDR3 in amino acids: CASSKGTSANTGELFF.

The rearrangement uses TRBV29-1 and TRBJ2-7. Germline CDR1 is SQVTM and CDR2 is ANQGSEA. This CDR3 spans 13 amino acids. The CDR3 sequence: CSVLSQASYEQYF.

The chain recombines TRBV7-8 with TRBJ2-5; TCRdb returns TRBD2, unconfirmable since there is no DNA. The CDR3 loop spans 15 amino acids. Germline CDR1 and CDR2: SGHVS and FQNEAQ. CDR3 sequence reads: CASSQSRTSGETQYF.

This chain joins TRBV10-3 and TRBJ2-7; TCRdb reports TRBD1, a call that lacks DNA to check it against. Germline values: CDR1 ENHRY, CDR2 SYGVKD. The CDR3 length is 14 residues. CDR3 in amino acids: CAIMGEYWPDEQYF.

The V and J genes are TRBV11-3 and TRBJ2-2. Germline V gene sequence: CDR1 SGHNT, CDR2 YENEEA. The CDR3 has 13 residues. The CDR3 spells CASSLDGVGELFF.

V gene TRBV6-5 combines with J gene TRBJ2-7; checking the TCRdb D call of TRBD1 is not possible without DNA. Germline V gene lookup returns CDR1 MNHEY and CDR2 SVGAGI. The CDR3 is 13 amino acids. CDR3 sequence: CASSYARGEEQYF.

The chain is built from TRBV9 and TRBJ2-4; as DNA is missing, the TRBD1 call by TCRdb cannot be tested. Per germline, CDR1 SGDLS and CDR2 YYNGEE. The CDR3 extends over 15 amino acids. The CDR3 sequence: CASSPGDRYWDIQYF.

The V and J genes are TRBV3-1 and TRBJ2-7. Germline V lookup: CDR1 LGHDT, CDR2 YNNKEL (reference sequence). This CDR3 is built from 14 residues. The CDR3 spells CASSLGHGSEEQYF.

The rearrangement links TRBV12-3 or TRBV12-4 to TRBJ2-5; the D call of TRBD2 rests on TCRdb alone, since no DNA is present to check it. The length of the CDR3 is 16 residues. The CDR3 sequence: CASSFTSGPSKETQYF.

The chain employs TRBV12-3 or TRBV12-4 and TRBJ2-7; TCRdb returns TRBD1, unconfirmable since there is no DNA. The CDR3 has 14 amino acids. The chain's CDR3 is CASRGGTSQMEQYF.

This sequence joins TRBV7-9 and TRBJ2-3. The CDR3 runs 15 residues. The germline V gene encodes CDR1 SEHNR and CDR2 FQNEAQ (reference sequence). The CDR3 sequence: CASSFWTDRTDTQYF.

This CDR3 is CASSLEIGGGETQYF. The chain recombines TRBV12-3 or TRBV12-4 with TRBJ2-5; the TRBD1 assignment by TCRdb is unverifiable without DNA. The CDR3 totals 15 residues.

The V and J genes are TRBV19 and TRBJ2-1; without DNA, the TCRdb call of TRBD1 cannot be checked. Per the germline V gene, CDR1 is LNHDA and CDR2 is SQIVND (reference sequence). The CDR3 runs to 15 residues. The CDR3 here is CASSIAQTGSDEQFF.

This chain links TRBV19 with TRBJ1-1; lacking DNA, the TRBD1 call made by TCRdb goes unchecked. From germline, CDR1 is LNHDA and CDR2 SQIVND (reference sequence). This CDR3 is 13 amino acids long. The CDR3 spells CASSIGQGTEAFF.

The chain's CDR3 is CASTPPGLLQETQYF. The V and J genes are TRBV5-8 and TRBJ2-5; absent DNA, TCRdb's TRBD2 call cannot be checked. Looked up from germline, CDR1 is SGHTS and CDR2 is YDEGEE. CDR3 length equals 15 residues.

This chain uses TRBV12-3 or TRBV12-4 with TRBJ1-2; the TCRdb call, TRBD1, lacks DNA for checking. There are 16 residues in the CDR3. CDR3 residues: CASSLGPGTGETGYTF.

The V gene is TRBV2, the J gene TRBJ2-7; TCRdb reports TRBD1, a call that lacks DNA to check it against. The CDR3 totals 15 residues. CDR1 SNHLY and CDR2 FYNNEI come from the germline V gene. The CDR3 sequence is CASRDLGQAAYEQYF.

The chain carries TRBV7-9 and TRBJ2-3; TCRdb lists TRBD2, though no DNA is available to test this call. The germline V gene encodes CDR1 SEHNR and CDR2 FQNEAQ (reference sequence). The CDR3 consists of 17 residues. The CDR3 spells CASSKELAGDVTDTQYF.

The chain's CDR3 is CASREGQGRWENTEAFF. The chain combines TRBV6-4 with TRBJ1-1; TCRdb proposes TRBD1, but this gene call is untestable without DNA. Germline V gene data show CDR1 as MRHNA and CDR2 as SNTAGT. The CDR3 runs 17 residues.

V gene TRBV28 combines with J gene TRBJ2-5; TCRdb's D call, TRBD2, is unchecked because there is no DNA. Germline lookup yields CDR1 MDHEN and CDR2 SYDVKM. This CDR3 is 15 amino acids long. The CDR3 sequence: CASSSAVGSVETQYF.